This TCR beta chain was retrieved from a study of metastatic and nonmetastatic thyroid tumors. The wider study: The comparison covered peripheral blood and tumor or nodule tissue in malignant and benign thyroid patients.

Findings and limits, study-wide: A significant increase in TCR beta diversity was reportedly seen in malignant thyroid tumors relative to benign nodules, in blood and tumor.

In the original processing: Researchers built a distant-metastasis classifier for papillary thyroid cancer that drew on CDR3 differences across clinicopathological groups. TCRdb reprocessed the PCR reads via MiXCR. The V and J calls were determined by TCRdb, not by the authors. The sample records 25,000 to 35,000 clones, 4% being singletons. The CDR3 covers 15 residues. J gave up 4 bases and V 6 bases, and 7 bases lay outside the gene matches. CDR1 MDHEN and CDR2 SYDVKM come from the germline V gene. This clone was found a few times. Antigen specificity is unknown. None of the patients had undergone any treatment ahead of thyroid surgery.

Sequencing was done on a sample of blood. The receptor was isolated from a female donor with papillary thyroid cancer or a benign thyroid nodule (not recorded which). Some clones in this sample may be carry-over from other donors' samples. The rearrangement uses TRBV28 and TRBJ2-3; 10 nucleotides match TRBD2. CDR3 nucleotide sequence: TGTGCCAGCAGGAGAAGCGGGAGGGCCCCAGATACGCAGTATTTT. Its translation: CASRRSGRAPDTQYF.